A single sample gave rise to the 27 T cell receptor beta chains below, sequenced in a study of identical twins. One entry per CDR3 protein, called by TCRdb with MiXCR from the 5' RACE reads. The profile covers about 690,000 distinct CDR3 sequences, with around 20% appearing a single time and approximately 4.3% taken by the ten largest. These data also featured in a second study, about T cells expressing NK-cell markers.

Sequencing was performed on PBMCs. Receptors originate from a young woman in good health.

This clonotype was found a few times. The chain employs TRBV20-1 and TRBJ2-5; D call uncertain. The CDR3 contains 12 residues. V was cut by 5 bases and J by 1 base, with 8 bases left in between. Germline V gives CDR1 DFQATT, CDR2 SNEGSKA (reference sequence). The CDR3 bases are TGCAGTGCTGCCGGGCTCCAAGAGACCCAGTACTTC. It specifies CSAAGLQETQYF.

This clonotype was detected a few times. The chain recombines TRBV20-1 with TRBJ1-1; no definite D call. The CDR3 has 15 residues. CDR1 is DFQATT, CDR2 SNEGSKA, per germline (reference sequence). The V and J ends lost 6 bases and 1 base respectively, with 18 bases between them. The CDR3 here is CSASKLGSENTEAFF. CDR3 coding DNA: TGCAGTGCAAGTAAGCTGGGTTCGGAGAACACTGAAGCTTTCTTT.

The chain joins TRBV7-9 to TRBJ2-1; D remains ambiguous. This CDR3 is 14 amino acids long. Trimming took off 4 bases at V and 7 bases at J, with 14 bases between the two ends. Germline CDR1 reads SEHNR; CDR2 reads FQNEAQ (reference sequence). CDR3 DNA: TGTGCCAGCAGCTCAACGGATGTCTGGAATGAGCAGTTCTTC. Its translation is CASSSTDVWNEQFF.

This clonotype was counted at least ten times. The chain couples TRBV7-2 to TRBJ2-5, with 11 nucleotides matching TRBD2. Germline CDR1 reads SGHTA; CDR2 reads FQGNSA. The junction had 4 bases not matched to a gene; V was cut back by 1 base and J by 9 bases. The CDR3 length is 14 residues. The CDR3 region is CASSLVAGGRAQYF. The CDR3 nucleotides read TGTGCCAGCAGCTTAGTAGCGGGGGGGCGAGCCCAGTACTTC.

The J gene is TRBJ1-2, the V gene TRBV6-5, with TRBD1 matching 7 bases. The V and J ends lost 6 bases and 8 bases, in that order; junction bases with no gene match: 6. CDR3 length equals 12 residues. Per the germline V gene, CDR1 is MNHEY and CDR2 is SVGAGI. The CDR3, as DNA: TGTGCCAGCAGCCGACAGGGTCAGGGCTACACCTTC. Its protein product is CASSRQGQGYTF.

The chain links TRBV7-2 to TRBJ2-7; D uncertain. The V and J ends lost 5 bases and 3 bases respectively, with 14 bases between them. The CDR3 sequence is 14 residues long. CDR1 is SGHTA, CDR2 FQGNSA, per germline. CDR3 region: CASSPDQAGYEQYF. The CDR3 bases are TGTGCCAGCAGCCCAGACCAAGCAGGCTACGAGCAGTACTTC.

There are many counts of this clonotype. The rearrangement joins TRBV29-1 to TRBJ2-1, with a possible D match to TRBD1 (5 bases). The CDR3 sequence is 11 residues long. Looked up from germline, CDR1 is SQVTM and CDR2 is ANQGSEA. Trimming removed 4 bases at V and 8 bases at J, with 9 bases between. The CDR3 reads CSVGTSDEQFF. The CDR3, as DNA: TGCAGCGTTGGGACATCCGATGAGCAGTTCTTC.

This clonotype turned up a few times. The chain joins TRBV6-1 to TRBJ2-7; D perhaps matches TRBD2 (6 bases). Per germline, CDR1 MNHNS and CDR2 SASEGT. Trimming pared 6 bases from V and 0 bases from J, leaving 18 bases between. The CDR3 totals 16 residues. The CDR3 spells CASRGRTNVSSYEQYF. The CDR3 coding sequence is TGTGCCAGCAGGGGGAGGACCAATGTGAGCTCCTACGAGCAGTACTTC.

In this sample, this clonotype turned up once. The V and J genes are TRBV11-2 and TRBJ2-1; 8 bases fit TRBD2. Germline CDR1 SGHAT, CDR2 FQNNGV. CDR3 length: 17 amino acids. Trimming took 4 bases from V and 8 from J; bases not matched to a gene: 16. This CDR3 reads CASSSPLKAGEWDEQFF. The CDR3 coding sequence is TGTGCCAGCAGCTCCCCCTTGAAAGCGGGGGAATGGGATGAGCAGTTCTTC.

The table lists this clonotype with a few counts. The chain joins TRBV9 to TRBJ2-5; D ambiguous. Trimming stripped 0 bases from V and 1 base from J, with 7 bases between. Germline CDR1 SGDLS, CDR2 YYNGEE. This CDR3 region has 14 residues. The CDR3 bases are TGTGCCAGCAGCGTAGCGGCCAGCCAAGAGACCCAGTACTTC. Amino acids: CASSVAASQETQYF.

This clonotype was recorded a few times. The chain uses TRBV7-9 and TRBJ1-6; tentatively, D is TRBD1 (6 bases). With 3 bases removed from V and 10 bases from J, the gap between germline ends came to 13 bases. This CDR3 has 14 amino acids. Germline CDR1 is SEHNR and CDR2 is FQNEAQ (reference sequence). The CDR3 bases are TGTGCCAGCAGCTTGGGGGCGGAGGGGTCACCCCTCCACTTT. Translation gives CASSLGAEGSPLHF.

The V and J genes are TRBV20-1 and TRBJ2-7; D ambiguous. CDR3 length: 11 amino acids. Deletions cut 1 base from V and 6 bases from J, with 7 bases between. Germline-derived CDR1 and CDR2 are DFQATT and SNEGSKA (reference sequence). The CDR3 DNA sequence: TGCAGTGCTAGAGTCGCGGTCGAGCAGTACTTC. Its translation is CSARVAVEQYF.

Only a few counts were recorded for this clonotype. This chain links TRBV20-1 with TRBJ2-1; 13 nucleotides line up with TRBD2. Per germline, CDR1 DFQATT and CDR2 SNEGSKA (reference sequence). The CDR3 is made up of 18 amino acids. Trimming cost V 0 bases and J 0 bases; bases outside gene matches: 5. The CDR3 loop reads CSARDLGLAGSSYNEQFF. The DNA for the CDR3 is TGCAGTGCTAGAGATTTGGGACTAGCGGGGAGCTCCTACAATGAGCAGTTCTTC.

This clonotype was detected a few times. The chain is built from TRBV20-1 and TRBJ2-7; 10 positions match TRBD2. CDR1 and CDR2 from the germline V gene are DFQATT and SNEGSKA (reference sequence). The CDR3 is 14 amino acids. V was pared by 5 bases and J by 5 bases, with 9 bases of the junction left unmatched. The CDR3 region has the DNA TGCAGTGCTTTTAAAGCGGGAGGGGGCGACGAGCAGTACTTC. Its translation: CSAFKAGGGDEQYF.

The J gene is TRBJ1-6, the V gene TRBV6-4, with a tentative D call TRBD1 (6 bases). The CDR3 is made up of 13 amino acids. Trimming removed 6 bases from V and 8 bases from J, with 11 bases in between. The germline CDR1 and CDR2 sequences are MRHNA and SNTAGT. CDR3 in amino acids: CASRPRGDSPLHF. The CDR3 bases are TGTGCCAGCAGACCGAGGGGGGATTCACCCCTCCACTTT.

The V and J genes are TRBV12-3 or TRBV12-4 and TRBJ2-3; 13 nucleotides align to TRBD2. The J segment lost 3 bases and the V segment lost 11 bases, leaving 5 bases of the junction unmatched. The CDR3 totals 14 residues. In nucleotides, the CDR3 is TGTGCCGCCGGGGGACTAGCGGGGACAGATACGCAGTATTTT. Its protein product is CAAGGLAGTDTQYF.

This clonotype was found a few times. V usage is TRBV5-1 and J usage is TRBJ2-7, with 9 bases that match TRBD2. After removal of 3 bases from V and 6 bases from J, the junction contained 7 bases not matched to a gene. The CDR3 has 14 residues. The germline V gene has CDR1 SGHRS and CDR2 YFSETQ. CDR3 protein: CASSSSGRNPEQYF. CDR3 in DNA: TGCGCCAGCAGCTCCAGCGGGAGGAATCCCGAGCAGTACTTC. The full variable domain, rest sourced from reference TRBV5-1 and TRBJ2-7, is KAGVTQTPRYLIKTRGQQVTLSCSPISGHRSVSWYQQTPGQGLQFLFEYFSETQRNKGNFPGRFSGRQFSNSRSEMNVSTLELGDSALYLCASSSSGRNPEQYFGPGTRLTVT.

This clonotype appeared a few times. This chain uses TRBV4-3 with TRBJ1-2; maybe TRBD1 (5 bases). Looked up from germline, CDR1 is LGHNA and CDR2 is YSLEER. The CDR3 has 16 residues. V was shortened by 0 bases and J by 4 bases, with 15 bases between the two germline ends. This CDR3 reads CASSQDLTDQTYGYTF. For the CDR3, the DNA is TGCGCCAGCAGCCAAGACTTGACAGATCAGACCTATGGCTACACCTTC.

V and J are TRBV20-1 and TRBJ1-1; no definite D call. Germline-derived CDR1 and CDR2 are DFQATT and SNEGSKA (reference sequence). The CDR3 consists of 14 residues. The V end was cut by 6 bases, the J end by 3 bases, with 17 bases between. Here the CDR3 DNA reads TGCAGTGCAATAACCTTGAATCGTTACACTGAAGCTTTCTTT. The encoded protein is CSAITLNRYTEAFF.

Here the CDR3 reads CASSKGAEYGYTF. The CDR3 DNA follows: TGTGCCAGCAGCAAAGGGGCGGAGTATGGCTACACCTTC. The chain joins TRBV21-1 to TRBJ1-2; TRBD1, as called in the table, went unchecked against the DNA. TRBV21-1 is noted as a pseudogene. The CDR3 is 13 residues long.

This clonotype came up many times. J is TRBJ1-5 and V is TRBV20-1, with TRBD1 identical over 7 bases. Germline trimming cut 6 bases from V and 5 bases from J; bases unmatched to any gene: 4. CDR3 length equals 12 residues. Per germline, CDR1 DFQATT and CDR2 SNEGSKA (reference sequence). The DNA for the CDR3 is TGCAGTGCGAAAGACAGGGATCAGCCCCAGCATTTT. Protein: CSAKDRDQPQHF.

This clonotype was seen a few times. This CDR3 is CASSLPSGQGSTEAFF. In DNA form, the CDR3 reads TGTGCCAGCAGTTTACCCTCGGGACAGGGGAGCACTGAAGCTTTCTTT. The V call is TRBV27, the J call TRBJ1-1; 10 nucleotides agree with TRBD1. With 2 bases clipped from V and 4 bases from J, the junction kept 7 bases outside the gene matches. This CDR3 is built from 16 residues. The V gene's germline CDR1 is MNHEY and CDR2 SMNVEV (reference sequence).

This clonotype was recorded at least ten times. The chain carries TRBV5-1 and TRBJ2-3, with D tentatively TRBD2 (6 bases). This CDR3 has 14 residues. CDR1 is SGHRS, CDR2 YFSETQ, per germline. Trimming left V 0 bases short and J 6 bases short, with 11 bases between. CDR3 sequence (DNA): TGCGCCAGCAGCTTGGCCGGGGGACGCGATACGCAGTATTTT. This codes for CASSLAGGRDTQYF. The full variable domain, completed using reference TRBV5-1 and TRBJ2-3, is KAGVTQTPRYLIKTRGQQVTLSCSPISGHRSVSWYQQTPGQGLQFLFEYFSETQRNKGNFPGRFSGRQFSNSRSEMNVSTLELGDSALYLCASSLAGGRDTQYFGPGTRLTVL.

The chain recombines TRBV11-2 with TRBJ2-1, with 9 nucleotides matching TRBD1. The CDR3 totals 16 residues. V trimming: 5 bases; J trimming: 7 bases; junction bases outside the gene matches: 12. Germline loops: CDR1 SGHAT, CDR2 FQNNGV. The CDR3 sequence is CASSPRLGQGWNEQFF. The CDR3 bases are TGTGCCAGCAGCCCGAGGCTGGGACAGGGATGGAATGAGCAGTTCTTC.

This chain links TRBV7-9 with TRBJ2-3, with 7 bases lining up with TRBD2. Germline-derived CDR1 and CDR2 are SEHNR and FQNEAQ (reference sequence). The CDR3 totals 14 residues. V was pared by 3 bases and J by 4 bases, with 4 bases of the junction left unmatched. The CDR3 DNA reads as TGTGCCAGCAGCTTGCGGGGGTGGGCAGATACGCAGTATTTT. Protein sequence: CASSLRGWADTQYF.

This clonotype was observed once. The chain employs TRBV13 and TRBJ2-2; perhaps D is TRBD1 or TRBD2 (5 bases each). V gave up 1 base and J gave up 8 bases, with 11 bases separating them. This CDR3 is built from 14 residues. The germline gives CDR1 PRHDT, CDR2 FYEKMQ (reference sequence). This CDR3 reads CASSLVGAEGELFF. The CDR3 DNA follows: TGTGCCAGCAGCTTAGTCGGGGCAGAAGGGGAGCTGTTTTTT. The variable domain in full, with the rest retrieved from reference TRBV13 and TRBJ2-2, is AAGVIQSPRHLIKEKRETATLKCYPIPRHDTVYWYQQGPGQDPQFLISFYEKMQSDKGSIPDRFSAQQFSDYHSELNMSSLELGDSALYFCASSLVGAEGELFFGEGSRLTVL.

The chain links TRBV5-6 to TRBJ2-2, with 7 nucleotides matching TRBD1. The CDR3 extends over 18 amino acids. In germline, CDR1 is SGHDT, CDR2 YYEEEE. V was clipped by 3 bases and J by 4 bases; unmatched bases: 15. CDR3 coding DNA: TGTGCCAGCAGCTCCGACTACGAGGGGGCGATCTCCACCGGGGAGCTGTTTTTT. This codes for CASSSDYEGAISTGELFF.